This T cell receptor beta chain was sequenced during a study of cytomegalovirus exposure and HLA in healthy donors. General study findings and limits: A later analysis found most CMV-associated TCR beta chains apparently HLA-restricted. Apart from CMV serostatus, no immune exposure information was available. Follow-up analysis found HLA locus-dependent TCR association rates, highest for DRB1 and lowest for HLA-C.

Note on this clone: The antigen is undetermined.

This PCR relied on a set of 60 Vbeta primers and 13 Jbeta primers. Data came from immunoSEQ multiplex PCR; TCRdb stores just in-frame clones and leaves some out. The table shows about 130,000 clones, with approximately 74% occurring only once. The V gene's germline CDR1 is MGHRA and CDR2 YSYEKL. The CDR3 sequence is 13 residues long. V trimming: 2 bases; J trimming: 7 bases; junction bases outside the gene matches: 2. Sample: PBMCs. This TCR derives from a man aged 35 to 55 in good health and CMV-seropositive. This rearrangement joins TRBV4-1 to TRBJ2-4, with 7 bases aligning to TRBD1. The CDR3 here is CASSQLTGNIQYF. The CDR3 region has the DNA TGCGCCAGCAGCCAATTGACAGGGAACATTCAGTACTTC.